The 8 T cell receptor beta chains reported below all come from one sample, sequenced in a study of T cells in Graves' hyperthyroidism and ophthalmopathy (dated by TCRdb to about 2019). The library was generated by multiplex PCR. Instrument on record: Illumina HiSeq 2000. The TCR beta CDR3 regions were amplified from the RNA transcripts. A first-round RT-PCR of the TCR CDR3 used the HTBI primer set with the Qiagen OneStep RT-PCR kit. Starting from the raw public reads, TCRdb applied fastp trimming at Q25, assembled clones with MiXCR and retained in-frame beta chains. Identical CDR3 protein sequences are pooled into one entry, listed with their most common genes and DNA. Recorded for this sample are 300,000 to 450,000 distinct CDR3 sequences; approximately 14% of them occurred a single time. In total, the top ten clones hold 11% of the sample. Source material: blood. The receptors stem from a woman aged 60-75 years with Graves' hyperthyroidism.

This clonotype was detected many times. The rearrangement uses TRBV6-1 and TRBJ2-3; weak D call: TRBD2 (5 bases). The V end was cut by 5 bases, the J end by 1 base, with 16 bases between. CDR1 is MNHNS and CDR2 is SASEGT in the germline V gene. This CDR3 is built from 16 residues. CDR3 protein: CASSRTSARGTDTQYF. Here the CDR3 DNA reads TGTGCCAGCAGTCGCACCTCGGCGCGGGGCACAGATACGCAGTATTTT.

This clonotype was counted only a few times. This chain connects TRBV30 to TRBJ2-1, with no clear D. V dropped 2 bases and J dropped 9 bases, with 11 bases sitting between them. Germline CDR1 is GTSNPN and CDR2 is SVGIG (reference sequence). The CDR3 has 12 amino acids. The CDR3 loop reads CAWSPVGFEQFF. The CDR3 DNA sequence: TGTGCCTGGAGTCCAGTAGGCTTTGAGCAGTTCTTC. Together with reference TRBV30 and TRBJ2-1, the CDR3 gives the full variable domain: SQTIHQWPATLVQPVGSPLSLECTVEGTSNPNLYWYRQAAGRGLQLLFYSVGIGQISSEVPQNLSASRPQDRQFILSSKKLLLSDSGFYLCAWSPVGFEQFFGPGTRLTVL.

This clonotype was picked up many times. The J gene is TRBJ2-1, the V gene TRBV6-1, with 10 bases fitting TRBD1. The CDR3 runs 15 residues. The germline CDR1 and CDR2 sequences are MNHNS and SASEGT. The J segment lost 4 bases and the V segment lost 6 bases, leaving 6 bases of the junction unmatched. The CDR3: CASSNPGQGYNEQFF. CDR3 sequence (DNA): TGTGCCAGCAGCAACCCGGGACAGGGGTACAATGAGCAGTTCTTC.

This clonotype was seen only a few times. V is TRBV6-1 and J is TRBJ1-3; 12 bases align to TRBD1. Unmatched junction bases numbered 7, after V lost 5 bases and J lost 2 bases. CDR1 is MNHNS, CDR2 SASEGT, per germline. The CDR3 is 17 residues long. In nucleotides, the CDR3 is TGTGCCAGCAGTCTCGGGACAGGGGGCATCGCTGGAAACACCATATATTTT. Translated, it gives CASSLGTGGIAGNTIYF.

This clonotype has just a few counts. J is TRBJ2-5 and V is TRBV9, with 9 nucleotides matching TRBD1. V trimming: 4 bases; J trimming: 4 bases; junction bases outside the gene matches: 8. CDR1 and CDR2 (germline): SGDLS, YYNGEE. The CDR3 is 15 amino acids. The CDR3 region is CASSPQDRGRETQYF. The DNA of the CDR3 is TGTGCCAGCAGCCCTCAGGACAGGGGACGAGAGACCCAGTACTTC.

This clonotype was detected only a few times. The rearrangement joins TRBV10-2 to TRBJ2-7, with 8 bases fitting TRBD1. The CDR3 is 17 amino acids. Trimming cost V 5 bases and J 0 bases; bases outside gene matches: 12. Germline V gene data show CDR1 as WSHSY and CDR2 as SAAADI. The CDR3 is CASSFPTGGSFSYEQYF. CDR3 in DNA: TGCGCCAGCAGTTTCCCCACAGGGGGGTCTTTCTCCTACGAGCAGTACTTC.

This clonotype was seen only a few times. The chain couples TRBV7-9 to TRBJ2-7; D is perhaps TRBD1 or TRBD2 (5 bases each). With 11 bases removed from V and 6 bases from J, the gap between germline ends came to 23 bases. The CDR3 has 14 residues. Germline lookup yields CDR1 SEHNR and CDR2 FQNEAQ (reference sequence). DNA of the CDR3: TGTGCCTCCCGCCCGGGGCTAGCCCTTGGCGAGCAGTACTTC. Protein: CASRPGLALGEQYF.

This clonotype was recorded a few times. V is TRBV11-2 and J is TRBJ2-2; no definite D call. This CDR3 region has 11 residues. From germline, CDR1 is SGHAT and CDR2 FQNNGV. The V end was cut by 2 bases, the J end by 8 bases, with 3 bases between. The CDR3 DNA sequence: TGTGCCAGCAGCTTATTTGGGGAGCTGTTTTTT. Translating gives CASSLFGELFF.